This TCR beta chain emerged from a study of blood T cell repertoires in COVID-19. Across the whole study: Sites in the United States, Italy and Spain provided acute and convalescent COVID-19 samples. Sample material is recorded as cDNA or gDNA derived from T cells, B-cell-depleted T cells, or PBMCs.

This clone was observed a handful of times. Original processing notes: Reference gene primer amplification gave estimated nucleated cell counts. Repertoires were generated with immunoSEQ multiplex PCR, while TCRdb's copy carries only in-frame clones and drops some. V and J calls and clone size come straight from that table; D and trimming were deduced from the DNA. The table includes approximately 280,000 clones, around 85% detected once. Participants came from 24 US areas, aged about 18 to 89 years. Material for sequencing was PBMCs or T cells enriched from blood (not recorded which). The clonotype originates from a woman between 50 and 59 years old who had recovered from COVID-19.

The CDR3 sequence is CASGLQGIQRSYEQYF. Written as DNA, the CDR3 is TGTGCTAGTGGCCTTCAGGGAATCCAACGCTCCTACGAGCAGTACTTC. The chain couples TRBV12-5 to TRBJ2-7, with D possibly matching TRBD1 (5 bases). The CDR3 extends over 16 amino acids. Germline CDR1 LGHNT, CDR2 FRNRAP. The V gene lost 6 bases and the J gene lost 0 bases, with 18 bases spanning the gap.